This passage covers 20 T cell receptor beta chains from one sample sequenced in a study of blood T cell repertoires in COVID-19. Method: immunoSEQ multiplex PCR; TCRdb's copy keeps in-frame clones and lacks some. The table has around 200,000 clones, roughly 88% seen once. The sequencing sample was made of PBMCs or T cells enriched from blood (not recorded which). These receptors were collected from a woman in her thirties or forties with acute COVID-19.

The genes are TRBV7-3 and TRBJ2-7; D remains unclear. The ends were cut back, 2 bases at V and 0 bases at J, with 8 bases in the middle. The germline V gene encodes CDR1 SGHTA and CDR2 FQGTGA. The CDR3 loop spans 14 amino acids. In DNA form, the CDR3 reads TGTGCCAGCAGCTTATGGAACAGCTCCTACGAGCAGTACGTC. Translated: CASSLWNSSYEQYV.

For the CDR3, the DNA is TGTGCCAGCAGCTTGGTGCAGGGGGCGAAGGCCAACGTCCTGACTTTC. Residues: CASSLVQGAKANVLTF. This sequence joins TRBV5-6 and TRBJ2-6, with TRBD1 matching over 8 bases. This CDR3 is 16 amino acids long. Germline loops: CDR1 SGHDT, CDR2 YYEEEE. Germline trimming cut 0 bases from V and 6 bases from J; bases unmatched to any gene: 5.

This sequence joins TRBV6-5 and TRBJ1-2, with D tentatively TRBD1 (5 bases). V lost 5 bases and J 8 bases, leaving 21 bases between the germline ends. Germline assignment: CDR1 MNHEY and CDR2 SVGAGI. The CDR3 extends over 15 amino acids. For the CDR3, the DNA is TGTGCCAGCAGTCCCCAATCTCCCCAGGGAGGCGGCTACACCTTC. Protein sequence: CASSPQSPQGGGYTF.

The chain employs TRBV4-1 and TRBJ1-4; 8 nucleotides match TRBD1. CDR3 length equals 16 residues. Germline CDR1 MGHRA, CDR2 YSYEKL. V shed 3 bases, J shed 2 bases, and the junction held 5 bases outside the gene matches. The CDR3, as DNA: TGCGCCAGCAGCCATAGGACAGGGACTACTAATGAAAAACTGTTTTTT. It encodes CASSHRTGTTNEKLFF.

The CDR3 coding sequence is TGTGCCAGCAGTGAAGCGCTTGCAGGGGCCACAGATACGCAGTATTTT. It encodes CASSEALAGATDTQYF. J is TRBJ2-3 and V is TRBV6-1; the D gene is possibly TRBD1 (6 bases). CDR1 MNHNS and CDR2 SASEGT come from the germline V gene. This CDR3 comprises 16 residues. Trimming pared 0 bases from V and 2 bases from J, leaving 12 bases between.

This clone was counted between two and nine times. In DNA, the CDR3 is TGTGCCAGCAGTTTACAAGGGACAGGCCAATCATCACCCCTCCACTTT. It is translated as CASSLQGTGQSSPLHF. The V and J genes are TRBV27 and TRBJ1-6, with TRBD1 matching over 8 bases. J lost 10 bases, V lost 2 bases, and 10 bases had no gene match. This CDR3 has 16 amino acids. Germline CDR1 and CDR2: MNHEY and SMNVEV (reference sequence).

This chain joins TRBV6-2 or TRBV6-3 and TRBJ1-2, with 9 bases lining up with TRBD1. Trimming at V came to 2 bases and at J to 7 bases, leaving 17 bases not matched to a gene. Germline CDR1 MNHEY, CDR2 SVGEGT. This CDR3 comprises 18 residues. CDR3 sequence (DNA): TGTGCCAGCAGTTACCCCGTAAGGATGACAGGGGGAGATGGTGGCTACACCTTC. This sequence encodes CASSYPVRMTGGDGGYTF.

The CDR3, as DNA: TGTGCCACCCGTCGGGGAGAAGAAGCTTTCTTT. It is translated as CATRRGEEAFF. The gene calls are TRBV24-1 and TRBJ1-1; no firm D call. The V and J ends lost 9 bases and 8 bases respectively, with 12 bases between them. Germline values: CDR1 KGHDR, CDR2 SFDVKD. This CDR3 is built from 11 residues.

The chain carries TRBV2 and TRBJ1-1; no clear D. Germline loops: CDR1 SNHLY, CDR2 FYNNEI. V shed 5 bases and J shed 8 bases, with 15 bases lying between them. The CDR3 sequence is 13 residues long. CDR3 loop: CASSQKVAGEAFF. In DNA form, the CDR3 reads TGTGCCAGCAGTCAGAAAGTGGCAGGAGAAGCTTTCTTT.

In regard to this clone: The same CDR3 also results from other DNA sequences found in this sample. The chain combines TRBV5-1 with TRBJ2-1; 8 bases align to TRBD1. Per germline, CDR1 SGHRS and CDR2 YFSETQ. With 4 bases clipped from V and 2 bases from J, the junction kept 5 bases outside the gene matches. This CDR3 has 15 amino acids. Here the CDR3 DNA reads TGCGCCAGCAGCCAAGGACAGGGAGCCTACAATGAGCAGTTCTTC. The encoded protein is CASSQGQGAYNEQFF.

J is TRBJ1-6 and V is TRBV27; no clear D gene. Germline lookup yields CDR1 MNHEY and CDR2 SMNVEV (reference sequence). The CDR3 totals 14 residues. V lost 8 bases and J lost 7, with 15 bases in between. The CDR3 loop reads CASRLAPGNSPLHF. CDR3 sequence (DNA): TGTGCCAGCCGATTGGCCCCGGGGAATTCACCCCTCCACTTT.

This chain uses TRBV2 with TRBJ1-4, with 9 bases aligning to TRBD1. With 6 bases clipped from V and 7 bases from J, the junction kept 6 bases outside the gene matches. This CDR3 is built from 14 residues. CDR1 and CDR2 (germline): SNHLY, FYNNEI. The CDR3 coding sequence is TGTGCCAGCAGGGCCGGGACAGGGACTGAAAAACTGTTTTTT. Protein sequence: CASRAGTGTEKLFF. The whole variable domain, filled in from reference TRBV2 and TRBJ1-4, reads EPEVTQTPSHQVTQMGQEVILRCVPISNHLYFYWYRQILGQKVEFLVSFYNNEISEKSEIFDDQFSVERPDGSNFTLKIRSTKLEDSAMYFCASRAGTGTEKLFFGSGTQLSVL.

This rearrangement joins TRBV2 to TRBJ1-5; TRBD1 agrees at 7 bases. Germline values: CDR1 SNHLY, CDR2 FYNNEI. The trim removed 4 bases at V and 0 bases at J, leaving 6 bases unmatched. The CDR3 runs 16 residues. The CDR3 nucleotides read TGTGCCAGCAGTGGCCGGGACAGACATAGCAATCAGCCCCAGCATTTT. The encoded protein is CASSGRDRHSNQPQHF.

The rearrangement joins TRBV24-1 to TRBJ2-2; 8 bases line up with TRBD1. The CDR3 covers 13 residues. The trim removed 4 bases at V and 13 bases at J, leaving 7 bases unmatched. Germline-derived CDR1 and CDR2 are KGHDR and SFDVKD. The CDR3 nucleotides read TGTGCCACCAGTGACTTGGACAGGGTCGGGCTGTTTTTT. Translating gives CATSDLDRVGLFF.

This sequence joins TRBV3-1 (or the pseudogene TRBV3-2) and TRBJ2-2; 7 nucleotides match TRBD1. The CDR3 runs to 15 residues. The V segment lost 3 bases and the J segment 2 bases; nucleotides outside the gene matches: 3. The germline gives CDR1 LGHDT, CDR2 YNNKEL (reference sequence). The CDR3 loop is CASSHDRVNTGELFF. DNA of the CDR3: TGTGCCAGCAGCCACGACAGGGTAAACACCGGGGAGCTGTTTTTT.

The V call is TRBV7-9, the J call TRBJ2-7; D not resolved. V dropped 3 bases and J dropped 0 bases, with 6 bases sitting between them. The CDR3 is made up of 13 amino acids. Germline loops: CDR1 SEHNR, CDR2 FQNEAQ (reference sequence). The CDR3 DNA is TGTGCCAGCAGCTTTTCGAGCTCCTACGAGCAGTACGTC. It translates to CASSFSSSYEQYV.

The V gene is TRBV6-5, the J gene TRBJ2-1, with D possibly being TRBD1 (5 bases). This CDR3 region has 14 residues. V was pared by 2 bases and J by 6 bases, with 11 bases between. Per the germline V gene, CDR1 is MNHEY and CDR2 is SVGAGI. The chain's CDR3 is CASSYKRQGNEQFF. The CDR3 bases are TGTGCCAGCAGTTACAAGCGTCAGGGCAATGAGCAGTTCTTC.

The J gene is TRBJ2-1, the V gene TRBV10-3, with 10 positions matching TRBD2. V was pared by 3 bases and J by 4 bases, with 6 bases of the junction left unmatched. The CDR3 has 16 amino acids. Germline V gene sequence: CDR1 ENHRY, CDR2 SYGVKD. CDR3 sequence: CAISETSGETYNEQFF. In DNA, the CDR3 is TGTGCCATCAGTGAAACTAGCGGGGAAACATACAATGAGCAGTTCTTC.

The rearrangement joins TRBV15 to TRBJ1-2, with TRBD1 identical over 7 bases. The V segment lost 0 bases and the J segment 1 base; nucleotides outside the gene matches: 11. The CDR3 length is 18 residues. Per germline, CDR1 LNHNV and CDR2 YYDKDF (reference sequence). The CDR3 is CATSREVSGQIFNYGYTF. The CDR3 bases are TGTGCCACCAGCAGAGAAGTGTCGGGACAGATTTTTAACTATGGCTACACCTTC.

This chain connects TRBV15 to TRBJ1-2; a weak D match, TRBD1 (6 bases). The V gene's germline CDR1 is LNHNV and CDR2 YYDKDF (reference sequence). V was cut by 1 base and J by 4 bases, with 10 bases left in between. This CDR3 comprises 14 residues. The CDR3 protein is CATSRAGVGYGYTF. CDR3 nucleotide sequence: TGTGCCACCAGCAGAGCAGGGGTTGGCTATGGCTACACCTTC.